Listed here are 12 T cell receptor beta chains from one sample, sequenced in a study of cytomegalovirus exposure and HLA in healthy donors. Use of 60 Vbeta and 13 Jbeta primers characterized the PCR. The table came from immunoSEQ multiplex PCR; TCRdb's copy has only in-frame clones and leaves some out. The sample shows 160,000 or so clones, around 80% of them seen only once. Material for sequencing was PBMCs. Receptor source: a man between 18 and 29 years old in good health and CMV-seronegative.

V usage is TRBV5-1 and J usage is TRBJ1-1; weak D call: TRBD1 (6 bases). The germline V gene has CDR1 SGHRS and CDR2 YFSETQ. Between the trimmed V and J ends, which lost 3 bases and 4 bases, there was a span of 13 bases. This CDR3 region has 14 residues. The CDR3, as DNA: TGCGCCAGCAGCTCGCAACAGGGTTTCACTGAAGCTTTCTTT. It translates to CASSSQQGFTEAFF.

This rearrangement joins TRBV7-2 to TRBJ2-1, with 7 positions matching TRBD2. This CDR3 has 15 residues. V lost 0 bases to trimming and J lost 7 bases; unmatched junction nucleotides: 6. Germline V gene sequence: CDR1 SGHTA, CDR2 FQGNSA. The CDR3 loop reads CASSLAGGGGNEQFF. DNA for the CDR3: TGTGCCAGCAGCTTAGCCGGCGGGGGAGGGAATGAGCAGTTCTTC.

The rearrangement joins TRBV18 to TRBJ1-6; D not resolved. The CDR3 spans 14 residues. CDR1 and CDR2 (germline): KGHSH, LQKENI. V dropped 3 bases and J dropped 0 bases, with 3 bases sitting between them. The CDR3 region has the DNA TGTGCCAGCTCACCCAGCTCCTATAATTCACCCCTCCACTTT. Residues: CASSPSSYNSPLHF.

This sequence joins TRBV7-9 and TRBJ2-1, with D maybe TRBD2 (6 bases). This CDR3 has 14 residues. Between the trimmed V and J ends, which lost 5 bases and 13 bases, there was a span of 21 bases. Germline V CDR1 and CDR2: SEHNR, FQNEAQ (reference sequence). DNA of the CDR3: TGTGCCAGCAGCAAAAGCGGGCCGACAAACCCCCAGTTCTTC. Protein sequence: CASSKSGPTNPQFF.

The chain has TRBV13 and TRBJ2-1; D possibly corresponds to TRBD2 (5 bases). Germline V gene data show CDR1 as PRHDT and CDR2 as FYEKMQ (reference sequence). V lost 5 bases and J 7 bases, leaving 18 bases between the germline ends. The CDR3 has 15 amino acids. For the CDR3, the DNA is TGTGCCAGCAGCCCACGGACTGAGTATCGGAATGAGCAGTTCTTC. Protein sequence: CASSPRTEYRNEQFF.

CDR3 DNA sequence: TGTGCCAGCAGTAAGACAACTGAAAAACTGTTTTTT. This codes for CASSKTTEKLFF. This sequence joins TRBV25-1 and TRBJ1-4; D unclear. The length of the CDR3 is 12 residues. The V end was cut by 5 bases, the J end by 7 bases, with 8 bases between. Germline V gives CDR1 MGHDK, CDR2 SYGVNS.

This clone appeared a few times. The V gene is TRBV5-4, the J gene TRBJ2-1; TRBD2 matches 7 bases. The CDR3 sequence is 14 residues long. Germline V gives CDR1 SGHNT, CDR2 YYREEE (reference sequence). The V and J ends lost 0 bases and 6 bases, in that order; junction bases with no gene match: 3. The CDR3 DNA sequence: TGTGCCAGCAGCTTGGGACAGCGGGGCAATGAGCAGTTCTTC. Its translation is CASSLGQRGNEQFF.

V gene TRBV7-2 combines with J gene TRBJ2-7, with TRBD2 as a possible D gene (6 bases). CDR1 is SGHTA and CDR2 is FQGNSA in the germline V gene. V lost 5 bases and J 4 bases, leaving 18 bases between the germline ends. This CDR3 is built from 15 residues. The CDR3 region is CASSLLGSGTYEQYF. The DNA of the CDR3 is TGTGCCAGCAGCCTCCTGGGTAGCGGAACTTACGAGCAGTACTTC.

This chain links TRBV29-1 with TRBJ2-1; 9 bases map to TRBD2. This CDR3 has 14 amino acids. V dropped 6 bases and J dropped 8; count of bases not matched to a gene: 11. CDR1 is SQVTM, CDR2 ANQGSEA, per germline. CDR3 sequence reads: CSVPVLSGSYEQFF. CDR3 coding DNA: TGCAGCGTCCCGGTTCTTAGCGGGAGTTATGAGCAGTTCTTC.

This sequence joins TRBV10-3 and TRBJ2-7; 13 positions agree with TRBD2. The germline V gene has CDR1 ENHRY and CDR2 SYGVKD. The CDR3 is 19 residues long. Losses at the gene ends were 2 bases for V and 1 base for J; bases not matched to a gene: 11. Here the CDR3 DNA reads TGTGCCATCAGTGAGGGGGTAACTAGCGGGGGGGCCGAATCCTACGAGCAGTACTTC. The encoded protein is CAISEGVTSGGAESYEQYF.

The chain links TRBV28 to TRBJ1-5; D is ambiguous. CDR1 is MDHEN, CDR2 SYDVKM, per germline. Trimming shortened V by 5 bases and J by 0 bases, and 20 bases separated the two germline ends. The CDR3 is 18 amino acids. The DNA for the CDR3 is TGTGCCAGCAGTCCCCCCCCTTATTCCTCCTATAGCAATCAGCCCCAGCATTTT. Its translation is CASSPPPYSSYSNQPQHF.

The chain has TRBV15 and TRBJ2-2, with TRBD1 as a possible D gene (6 bases). The CDR3 is 15 residues long. Trimming removed 8 bases from V and 5 bases from J, with 18 bases in between. CDR1 is LNHNV and CDR2 is YYDKDF in the germline V gene (reference sequence). In DNA form, the CDR3 reads TGTGCCACCGGAATGACAGGCCCAAATACCGGGGAGCTGTTTTTT. Protein product: CATGMTGPNTGELFF.